This section outlines one T cell receptor beta chain sequence together with its context. Authors' methods: Reference gene primer amplification gave estimated nucleated cell counts. TCRdb keeps only in-frame clones here, not all; method: immunoSEQ multiplex PCR. Clone size and V and J calls were adopted from that table, with D and trimming inferred from the DNA. The sample lists approximately 140,000 clones, roughly 88% occurring once. The source of the sample is a study of blood T cell repertoires in COVID-19. Overall study: Spain, Italy and the United States supplied samples that represented acute and convalescent COVID-19. From T cells, B-cell-depleted T cells, or PBMCs came the material, which was cDNA or gDNA.

The CDR3 consists of 17 residues. CDR1 LGHDT and CDR2 YNNKEL come from the germline V gene (reference sequence). V lost 1 base, J lost 0 bases, and 5 bases stayed unmatched. V gene TRBV3-1 (or the pseudogene TRBV3-2) combines with J gene TRBJ1-5, with TRBD1 matching 8 bases. The source of this sequence is a man in his 60s with active or convalescent COVID-19. What was sequenced was peripheral blood. The CDR3 protein is CASSQGPTGGSNQPQHF. The CDR3, as DNA: TGTGCCAGCAGCCAAGGTCCAACAGGGGGTAGCAATCAGCCCCAGCATTTT.